This entry features one T cell receptor (beta chain) sequence. The libraries were made with immunoSEQ v3. Each library reached 1.5 million to 2.5 million read pairs, or about 4.5-6.5 million at deep level. Assay used: immunoSEQ multiplex PCR; TCRdb lists only in-frame clones, some missing. The sample includes about 25,000 clones, around 70% of them seen just once. These data are taken from a study of TIL therapy for anti-PD-1-resistant metastatic lung cancer. CDR1 and CDR2 from the germline V gene are SGHNT and YENEEA. The CDR3 runs 16 residues. V shed 5 bases, J shed 1 base, and the junction held 10 bases outside the gene matches. Time point here: pre-treatment sample, taken before nivolumab and TIL therapy. Pleural nodules or supraclavicular lymph nodes made up most of the excised metastases sampled.

This chain uses TRBV11-3 with TRBJ2-5, with 7 bases fitting TRBD1. This material consisted of tumor tissue, taken at baseline. This sequence was found in a person aged 25 to 85 with non-small cell lung cancer. CDR3 nucleotides: TGTGCCAGCAGCGTTACCCGGACAGGTCTCCAAGAGACCCAGTACTTC. It encodes CASSVTRTGLQETQYF.